This TCR beta chain was sequenced during a study of tissue T cells after allogeneic stem cell transplantation. This clone was counted a few times. Its antigen remains unknown. Genes and germline come from the mouse. The read ends 1 residue early relative to the CDR3; the germline J gene fills the gap. The repertoire was sequenced with immunoSEQ multiplex PCR; TCRdb's copy has only in-frame clones and lacks some. Here the sample spans some 47,000 clones, about three quarters being singletons. Overall study results and limits: Motif-based clustering found tissue-specific repertoire signatures shared across patients, though few clones were shared. TCR repertoires tracked anatomic similarity, regardless of disease or transplant status.

CDR3 length: 12 amino acids. Germline V gene lookup returns CDR1 SGHND and CDR2 FRSKSL. The germline V and J ends were trimmed by 6 bases and 5 bases, with 11 bases remaining between them. The rearrangement joins TRBV15 to TRBJ2-7, with no clear D. The sequencing input was sorted cells pooled from one or two spleens. This receptor was obtained from a pool of C57BL/6 mice in good health. CDR3 residues: CASRLERDEQYF. CDR3 DNA, as far as it was read: TGTGCCAGCAGACTAGAGAGGGATGAACAGTAC.